Reported below is one TCR beta chain. The antigen is unknown. Method: immunoSEQ multiplex PCR; TCRdb's copy keeps in-frame clones and lacks some. Of around 2.1 million clones listed, approximately 94% are singletons. The V gene's germline CDR1 is MGHDK and CDR2 SYGVNS. With V trimmed by 5 bases and J by 4 bases, 10 bases remained unmatched. The CDR3 spans 16 residues. The sample is drawn from a study of shared clonotypes between healthy human individuals. Study as a whole: Used for every donor were three CD4 naive, three CD4 memory, two CD8 naive and one CD8 memory plate. Study-level points and caveats: Larger richness was generally estimated for naive than memory subsets. Incompleteness in sorted-subset sequencing, despite large depth, was shown by rarefaction. Generation probabilities of non-shared clonotypes were lower (relative to those shared by all four donors).

CD45RO-negative, CCR7-selected cells formed the naive CD8 fraction, which excluded terminally differentiated effector memory CD45RA+ cells. The sample taken for sequencing was naive CD8+ T cells from PBMCs. The chain combines TRBV25-1 with TRBJ2-1; TRBD2 matches at 8 bases. The TCR was taken from a man aged 18 to 29 in good health. Some clones in this sample may be carry-over from other donors' samples. The CDR3 is CASSPRFGGEYNEQFF. The CDR3 nucleotides are TGTGCCAGCAGTCCTCGGTTCGGGGGGGAGTACAATGAGCAGTTCTTC.